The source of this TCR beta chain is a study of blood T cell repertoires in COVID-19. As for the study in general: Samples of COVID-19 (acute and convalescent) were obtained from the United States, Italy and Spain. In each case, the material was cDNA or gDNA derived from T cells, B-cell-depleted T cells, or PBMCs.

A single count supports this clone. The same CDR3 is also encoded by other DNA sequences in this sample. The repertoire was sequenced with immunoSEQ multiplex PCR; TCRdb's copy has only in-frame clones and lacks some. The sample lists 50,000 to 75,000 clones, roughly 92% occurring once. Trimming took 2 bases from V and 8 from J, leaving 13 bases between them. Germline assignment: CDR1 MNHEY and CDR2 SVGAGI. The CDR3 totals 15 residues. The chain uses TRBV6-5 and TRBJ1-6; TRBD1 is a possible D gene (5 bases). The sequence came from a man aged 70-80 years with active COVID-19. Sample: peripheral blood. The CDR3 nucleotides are TGTGCCAGCAGTTACCTGGGACGGGGGGATTCACCCCTCCACTTT. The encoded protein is CASSYLGRGDSPLHF.